Sequencing of this T cell receptor beta chain was carried out in a study of blood T cell repertoires in COVID-19. Study as a whole: Samples of COVID-19 (acute and convalescent) were obtained from the United States, Italy and Spain.

Original data processing: Estimation of nucleated cell counts relied on the amplification of reference gene primers. The table came from immunoSEQ multiplex PCR; TCRdb's copy has only in-frame clones and leaves some out. Clone size and V and J calls were adopted from that table, with D and trimming inferred from the DNA. The data show about 100,000 clones, around 87% seen once. J was trimmed by 4 bases and V by 5 bases; bases with no gene match: 9. This CDR3 is 16 amino acids long. The germline V gene has CDR1 SGHDT and CDR2 YYEEEE. This clonotype originated in a woman aged 25 to 39 with acute or convalescent COVID-19. The chain combines TRBV5-6 with TRBJ2-2; 9 bases match TRBD1. The source material was peripheral blood. The CDR3, as DNA: TGTGCCAGCAGTTTCGGACAGGGGAGTAGCACCGGGGAGCTGTTTTTT. It specifies CASSFGQGSSTGELFF.